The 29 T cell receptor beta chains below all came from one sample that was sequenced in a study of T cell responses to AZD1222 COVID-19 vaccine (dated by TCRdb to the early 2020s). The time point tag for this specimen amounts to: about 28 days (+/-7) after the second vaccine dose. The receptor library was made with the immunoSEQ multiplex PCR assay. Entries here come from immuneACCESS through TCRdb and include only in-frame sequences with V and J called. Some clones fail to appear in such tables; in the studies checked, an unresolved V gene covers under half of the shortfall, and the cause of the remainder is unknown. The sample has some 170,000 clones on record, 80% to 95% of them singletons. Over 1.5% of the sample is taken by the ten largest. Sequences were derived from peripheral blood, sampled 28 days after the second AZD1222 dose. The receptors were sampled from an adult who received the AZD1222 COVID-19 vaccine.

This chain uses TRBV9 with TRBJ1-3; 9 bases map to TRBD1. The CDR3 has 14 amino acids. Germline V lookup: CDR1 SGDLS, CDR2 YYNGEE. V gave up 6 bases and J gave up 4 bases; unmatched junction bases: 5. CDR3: CASKQGASGNTIYF. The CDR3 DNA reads TGTGCCAGCAAACAGGGGGCATCCGGAAACACCATATATTTT.

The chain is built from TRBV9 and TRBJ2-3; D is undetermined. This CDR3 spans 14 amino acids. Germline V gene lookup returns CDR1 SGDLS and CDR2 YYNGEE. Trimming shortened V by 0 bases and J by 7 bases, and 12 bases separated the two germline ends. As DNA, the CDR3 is TGTGCCAGCAGCGTAGCCAGCTTTCCCAATACGCAGTATTTT. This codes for CASSVASFPNTQYF. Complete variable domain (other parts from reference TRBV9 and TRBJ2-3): DSGVTQTPKHLITATGQRVTLRCSPRSGDLSVYWYQQSLDQGLQFLIQYYNGEERAKGNILERFSAQQFPDLHSELNLSSLELGDSALYFCASSVASFPNTQYFGPGTRLTVL.

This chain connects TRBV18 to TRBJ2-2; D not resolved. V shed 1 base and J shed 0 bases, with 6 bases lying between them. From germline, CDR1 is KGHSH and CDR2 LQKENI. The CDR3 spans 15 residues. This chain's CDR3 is CASSPQLSNTGELFF. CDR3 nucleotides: TGTGCCAGCTCACCACAACTGTCGAACACCGGGGAGCTGTTTTTT.

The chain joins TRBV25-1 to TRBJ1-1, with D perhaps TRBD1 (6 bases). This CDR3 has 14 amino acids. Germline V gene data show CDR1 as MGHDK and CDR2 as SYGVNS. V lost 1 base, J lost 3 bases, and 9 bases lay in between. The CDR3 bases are TGTGCCAGCAGTGAATTTAGGGGGGACACTGAAGCTTTCTTT. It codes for CASSEFRGDTEAFF.

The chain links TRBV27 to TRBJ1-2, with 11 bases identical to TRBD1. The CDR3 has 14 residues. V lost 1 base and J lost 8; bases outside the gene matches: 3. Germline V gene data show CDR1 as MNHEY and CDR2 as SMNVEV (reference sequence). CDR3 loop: CASSLFGTGGGYTF. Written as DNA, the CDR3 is TGTGCCAGCAGTTTATTTGGGACAGGGGGAGGCTACACCTTC.

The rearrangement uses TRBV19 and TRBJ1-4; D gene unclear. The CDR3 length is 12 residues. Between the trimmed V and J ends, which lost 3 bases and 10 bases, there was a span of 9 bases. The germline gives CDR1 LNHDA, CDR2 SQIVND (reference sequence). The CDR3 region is CASSITTRKLFF. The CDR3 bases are TGTGCCAGTAGTATCACAACACGAAAACTGTTTTTT.

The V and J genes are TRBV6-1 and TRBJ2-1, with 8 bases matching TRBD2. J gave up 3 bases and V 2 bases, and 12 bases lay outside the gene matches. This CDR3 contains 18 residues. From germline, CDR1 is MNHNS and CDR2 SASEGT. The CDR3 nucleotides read TGTGCCAGCAGTGAATTAGGCCTGGGACTAGGGCGCTACAATGAGCAGTTCTTC. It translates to CASSELGLGLGRYNEQFF.

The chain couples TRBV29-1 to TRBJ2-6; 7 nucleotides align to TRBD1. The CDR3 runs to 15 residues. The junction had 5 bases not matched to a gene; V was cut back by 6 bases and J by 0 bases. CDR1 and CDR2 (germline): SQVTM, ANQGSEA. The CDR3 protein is CSVPGQSSGANVLTF. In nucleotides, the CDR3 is TGCAGCGTACCGGGACAGAGCTCTGGGGCCAACGTCCTGACTTTC.

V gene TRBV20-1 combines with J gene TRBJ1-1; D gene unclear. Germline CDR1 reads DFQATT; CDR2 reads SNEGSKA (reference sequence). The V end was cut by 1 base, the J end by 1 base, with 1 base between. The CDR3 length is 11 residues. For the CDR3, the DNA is TGCAGTGCTAGAGCGAACACTGAAGCTTTCTTT. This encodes CSARANTEAFF.

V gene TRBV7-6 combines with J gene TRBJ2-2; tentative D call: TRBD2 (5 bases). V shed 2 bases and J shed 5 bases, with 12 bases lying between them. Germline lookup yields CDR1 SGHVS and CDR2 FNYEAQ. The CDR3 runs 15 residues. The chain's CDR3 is CASSLTSVVTGELFF. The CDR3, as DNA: TGTGCCAGCAGCTTAACTAGTGTAGTTACCGGGGAGCTGTTTTTT.

The CDR3 DNA follows: TGTGCCAGCGGTCGGGACAGGGGACCACTGGGCTACACCTTC. Protein product: CASGRDRGPLGYTF. The chain recombines TRBV27 with TRBJ1-2; 10 bases map to TRBD1. The CDR3 runs 14 residues. Germline values: CDR1 MNHEY, CDR2 SMNVEV (reference sequence). The junction had 11 bases not matched to a gene; V was cut back by 8 bases and J by 8 bases.

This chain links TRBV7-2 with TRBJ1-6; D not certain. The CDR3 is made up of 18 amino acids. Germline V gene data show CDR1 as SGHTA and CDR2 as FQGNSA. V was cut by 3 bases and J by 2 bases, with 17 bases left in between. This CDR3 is CASSLLFTRETYNSPLHF. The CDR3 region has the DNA TGTGCCAGCAGCTTGCTGTTTACTCGGGAAACCTATAATTCACCCCTCCACTTT.

The CDR3 protein is CASGLGYQPQHF. CDR3 DNA sequence: TGTGCTAGTGGTTTGGGTTATCAGCCCCAGCATTTT. This chain uses TRBV12-5 with TRBJ1-5; D unclear. V was cut by 1 base and J by 5 bases, with 3 bases left in between. This CDR3 has 12 amino acids. Germline lookup yields CDR1 LGHNT and CDR2 FRNRAP.

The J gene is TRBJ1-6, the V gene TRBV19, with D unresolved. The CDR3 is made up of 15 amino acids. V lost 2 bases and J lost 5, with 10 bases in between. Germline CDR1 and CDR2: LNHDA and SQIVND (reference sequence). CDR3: CASSIRAADNSPLHF. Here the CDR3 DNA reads TGTGCCAGTAGTATAAGAGCTGCGGATAATTCACCCCTCCACTTT.

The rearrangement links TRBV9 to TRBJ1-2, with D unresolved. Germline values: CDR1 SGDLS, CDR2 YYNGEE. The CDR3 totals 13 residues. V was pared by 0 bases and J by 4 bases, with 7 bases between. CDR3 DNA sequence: TGTGCCAGCAGCGTAGAAGGATTCTATGGCTACACCTTC. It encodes CASSVEGFYGYTF.

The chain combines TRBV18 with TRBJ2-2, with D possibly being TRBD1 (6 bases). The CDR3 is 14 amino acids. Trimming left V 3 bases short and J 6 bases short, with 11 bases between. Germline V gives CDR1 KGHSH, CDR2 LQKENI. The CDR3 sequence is CASSPVQGPGELFF. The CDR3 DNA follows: TGTGCCAGCTCACCCGTACAGGGACCCGGGGAGCTGTTTTTT.

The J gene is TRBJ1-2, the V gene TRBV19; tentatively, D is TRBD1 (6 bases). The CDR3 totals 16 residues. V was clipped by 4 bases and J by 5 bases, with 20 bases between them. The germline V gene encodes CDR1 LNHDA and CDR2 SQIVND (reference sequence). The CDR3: CASSRQATAAGYGYTF. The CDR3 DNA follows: TGTGCCAGTAGTAGACAGGCCACAGCGGCGGGTTATGGCTACACCTTC.

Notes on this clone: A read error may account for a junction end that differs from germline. DNA for the CDR3: TGTGCTAGCAGCCCAAGCGTTTCGGGGGAGCTGTTTTTT. Its translation: CASSPSVSGELFF. V usage is TRBV7-7 and J usage is TRBJ2-2; the D is unclear. In germline, CDR1 is SSHAT, CDR2 FNYEAQ (reference sequence). The CDR3 length is 13 residues. The full variable domain, rest sourced from reference TRBV7-7 and TRBJ2-2, is GAGVSQSPRYKVTKRGQDVTLRCDPISSHATLYWYQQALGQGPEFLTYFNYEAQPDKSGLPSDRFSAERPEGSISTLTIQRTEQRDSAMYRCASSPSVSGELFFGEGSRLTVL.

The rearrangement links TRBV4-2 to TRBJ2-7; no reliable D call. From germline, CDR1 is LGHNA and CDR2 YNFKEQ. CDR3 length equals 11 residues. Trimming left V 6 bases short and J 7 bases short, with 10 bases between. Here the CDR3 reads CASSQLGEQYF. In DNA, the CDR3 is TGTGCCAGCAGTCAATTGGGGGAGCAGTACTTC.

This chain's CDR3 is CASGLLLGSGSSREGGYTF. The CDR3 coding sequence is TGTGCTAGTGGTTTGTTATTGGGGTCCGGGTCCAGCCGTGAGGGGGGCTACACCTTC. V gene TRBV12-5 combines with J gene TRBJ1-2, with D possibly TRBD1 on 5 matching bases. CDR1 is LGHNT, CDR2 FRNRAP, per germline. The V gene lost 2 bases and the J gene lost 8 bases, with 30 bases spanning the gap. The CDR3 contains 19 residues.

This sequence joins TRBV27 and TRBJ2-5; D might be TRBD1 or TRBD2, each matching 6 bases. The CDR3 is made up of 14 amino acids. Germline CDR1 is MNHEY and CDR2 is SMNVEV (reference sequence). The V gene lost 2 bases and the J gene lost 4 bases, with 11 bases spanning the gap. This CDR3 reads CASSLGGLGETQYF. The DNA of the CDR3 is TGTGCCAGCAGTTTAGGGGGGCTAGGAGAGACCCAGTACTTC.

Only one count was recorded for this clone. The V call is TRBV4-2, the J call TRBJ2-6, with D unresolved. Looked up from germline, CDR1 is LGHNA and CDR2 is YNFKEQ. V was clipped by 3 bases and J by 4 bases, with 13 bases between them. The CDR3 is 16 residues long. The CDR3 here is CASSHQRSKGANVLTF. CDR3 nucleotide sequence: TGTGCCAGCAGCCACCAGAGGTCCAAGGGGGCCAACGTCCTGACTTTC.

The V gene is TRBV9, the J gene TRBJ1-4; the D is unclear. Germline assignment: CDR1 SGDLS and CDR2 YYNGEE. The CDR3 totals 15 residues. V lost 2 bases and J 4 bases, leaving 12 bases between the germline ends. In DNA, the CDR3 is TGTGCCAGCAGCGTGGAGGACGGAGTTAATGAAAAACTGTTTTTT. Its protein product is CASSVEDGVNEKLFF. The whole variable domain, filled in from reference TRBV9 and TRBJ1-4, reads DSGVTQTPKHLITATGQRVTLRCSPRSGDLSVYWYQQSLDQGLQFLIQYYNGEERAKGNILERFSAQQFPDLHSELNLSSLELGDSALYFCASSVEDGVNEKLFFGSGTQLSVL.

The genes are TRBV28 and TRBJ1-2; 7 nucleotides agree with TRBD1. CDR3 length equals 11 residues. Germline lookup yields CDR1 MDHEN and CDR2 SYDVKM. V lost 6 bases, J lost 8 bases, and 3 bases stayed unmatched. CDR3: CASSNRGGYTF. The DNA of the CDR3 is TGTGCCAGCAGCAACAGGGGAGGCTACACCTTC.

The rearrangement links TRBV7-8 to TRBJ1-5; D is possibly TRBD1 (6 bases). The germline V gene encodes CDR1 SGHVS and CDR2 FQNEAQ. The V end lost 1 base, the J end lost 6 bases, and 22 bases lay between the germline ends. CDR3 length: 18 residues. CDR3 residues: CASSLGLGGRKGSQPQHF. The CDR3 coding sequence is TGTGCCAGCAGCTTAGGATTAGGGGGGAGGAAGGGGAGTCAGCCCCAGCATTTT.

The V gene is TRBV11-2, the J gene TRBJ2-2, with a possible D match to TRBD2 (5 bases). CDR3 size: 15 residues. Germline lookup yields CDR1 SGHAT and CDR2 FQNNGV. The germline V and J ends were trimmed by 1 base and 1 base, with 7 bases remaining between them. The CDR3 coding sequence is TGTGCCAGCAGCTTAGGAGGGCTGAACACCGGGGAGCTGTTTTTT. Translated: CASSLGGLNTGELFF.

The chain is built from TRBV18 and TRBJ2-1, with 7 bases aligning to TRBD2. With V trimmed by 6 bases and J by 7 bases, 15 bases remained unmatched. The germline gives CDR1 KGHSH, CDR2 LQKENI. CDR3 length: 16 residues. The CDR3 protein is CASSSGTISFRNEQFF. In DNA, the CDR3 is TGTGCCAGCTCTTCCGGGACTATCAGTTTTCGGAATGAGCAGTTCTTC.

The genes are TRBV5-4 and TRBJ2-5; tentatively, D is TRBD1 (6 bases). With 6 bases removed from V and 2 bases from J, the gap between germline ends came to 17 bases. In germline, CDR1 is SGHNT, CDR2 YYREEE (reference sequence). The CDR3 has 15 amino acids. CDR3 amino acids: CASTRTRGSQETQYF. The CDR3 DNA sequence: TGTGCCAGCACCCGCACAAGGGGGAGTCAAGAGACCCAGTACTTC.

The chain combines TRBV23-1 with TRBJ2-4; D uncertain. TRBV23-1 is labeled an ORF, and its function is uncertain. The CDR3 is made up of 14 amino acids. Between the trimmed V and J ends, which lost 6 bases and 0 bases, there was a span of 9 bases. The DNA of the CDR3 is TGCGCCAGCAGGGAACTGCTAGCCAAAAACATTCAGTACTTC. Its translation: CASRELLAKNIQYF.